This T cell receptor (beta chain) was sequenced in a study of T-cell reconstitution after alpha-beta-depleted transplantation in children. Germline loops: CDR1 DFQATT, CDR2 SNEGSKA (reference sequence). The CDR3 totals 16 residues. The ends were cut back, 1 base at V and 3 bases at J, with 16 bases in the middle. This clonotype was counted many times. Preparation of the TCRbeta library used unique molecular identifiers. Each CDR3 protein is one row after TCRdb ran MiXCR on the PCR reads. This sample has over 200,000 distinct CDR3 sequences, with about 11% found just once. This TCR was recovered from a child less than two years old with acute myeloid leukemia, due to receive a stem cell transplant. The V call is TRBV20-1, the J call TRBJ2-1; possible D gene TRBD1, 6 bases. The sequencing here drew on PBMCs, taken before TCRalphabeta/CD19-depleted stem cell transplant. In nucleotides, the CDR3 is TGCAGTGCTAGAGGGATTGCCCGGACAGACTACAATGAGCAGTTCTTC. Translation: CSARGIARTDYNEQFF.